This T cell receptor (beta chain) stems from a study of T cell repertoires in cytomegalovirus infection. Overall study context: Public TCR beta signature analysis indicated the presence of both CMV infection and matching HLA type. Overall study findings and caveats: It was HLA-C-restricted CMV-specific TCR beta clonotypes that dominated the response ex vivo. CMV carriers with the relevant HLA were identified by cumulative public TCR beta family frequency.

J was trimmed by 4 bases and V by 4 bases; bases with no gene match: 6. CDR1 and CDR2 from the germline V gene are SNHLY and FYNNEI. The CDR3 runs 15 residues. Comment on this clonotype: The antigen is unknown.

TCRdb reanalysed the reads using MiXCR and keeps one entry per CDR3 protein. Among nearly 650,000 distinct CDR3 sequences listed, 20% to 25% were seen once. Sequences were obtained from CD8+ T cells from PBMCs. The chain joins TRBV2 to TRBJ2-1; 8 nucleotides agree with TRBD2. The sequence derives from a human donor in good health (CMV status not recorded). Some clones in this sample may be carry-over from other donors' samples. Written as DNA, the CDR3 is TGTGCCAGCAGTGCGGGATTAGCGGGGTACAATGAGCAGTTCTTC. This translates into CASSAGLAGYNEQFF. The whole variable domain, remainder taken from reference TRBV2 and TRBJ2-1, is EPEVTQTPSHQVTQMGQEVILRCVPISNHLYFYWYRQILGQKVEFLVSFYNNEISEKSEIFDDQFSVERPDGSNFTLKIRSTKLEDSAMYFCASSAGLAGYNEQFFGPGTRLTVL.